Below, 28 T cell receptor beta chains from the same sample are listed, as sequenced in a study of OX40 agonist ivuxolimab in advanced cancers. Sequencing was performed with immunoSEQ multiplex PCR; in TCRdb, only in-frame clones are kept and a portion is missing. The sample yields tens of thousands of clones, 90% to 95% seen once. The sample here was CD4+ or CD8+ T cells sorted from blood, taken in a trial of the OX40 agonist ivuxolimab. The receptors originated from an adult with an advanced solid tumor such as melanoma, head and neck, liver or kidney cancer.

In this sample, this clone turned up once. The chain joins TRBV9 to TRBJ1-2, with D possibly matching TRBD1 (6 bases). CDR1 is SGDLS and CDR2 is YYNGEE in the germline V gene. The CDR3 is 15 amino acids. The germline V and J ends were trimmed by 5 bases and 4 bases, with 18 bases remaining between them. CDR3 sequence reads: CASSAGPGAGYGYTF. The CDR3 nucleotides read TGTGCCAGCAGTGCCGGCCCAGGGGCCGGCTATGGCTACACCTTC.

CDR3 DNA sequence: TGTGCCAGCAGCCGGGGAGCGACCTACAATGAGCAGTTCTTC. Translation: CASSRGATYNEQFF. The V gene is TRBV9, the J gene TRBJ2-1, with D perhaps matching TRBD2 (5 bases). CDR1 and CDR2 (germline): SGDLS, YYNGEE. Between the trimmed V and J ends, which lost 4 bases and 2 bases, there was a span of 10 bases. The CDR3 totals 14 residues.

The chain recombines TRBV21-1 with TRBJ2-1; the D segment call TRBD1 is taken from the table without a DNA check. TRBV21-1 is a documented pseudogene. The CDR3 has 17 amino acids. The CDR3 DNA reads TGTGCCAGCAGCAGCCGAGGGACAACAGGGGCAGGCCACGAGCAGTTCTTC. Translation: CASSSRGTTGAGHEQFF.

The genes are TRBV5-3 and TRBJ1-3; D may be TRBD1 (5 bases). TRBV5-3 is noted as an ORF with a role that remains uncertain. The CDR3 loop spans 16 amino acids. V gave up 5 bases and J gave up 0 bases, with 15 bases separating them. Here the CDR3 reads CARSSNPGNSGNTIYF. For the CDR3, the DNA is TGTGCCAGAAGTAGCAACCCAGGGAACTCTGGAAACACCATATATTTT.

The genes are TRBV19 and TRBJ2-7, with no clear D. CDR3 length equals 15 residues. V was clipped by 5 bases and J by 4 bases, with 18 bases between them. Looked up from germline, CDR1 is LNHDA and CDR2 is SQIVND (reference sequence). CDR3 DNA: TGTGCCAGTAGTGTGAGGTTATCCTCCATATACGAGCAGTACTTC. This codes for CASSVRLSSIYEQYF.

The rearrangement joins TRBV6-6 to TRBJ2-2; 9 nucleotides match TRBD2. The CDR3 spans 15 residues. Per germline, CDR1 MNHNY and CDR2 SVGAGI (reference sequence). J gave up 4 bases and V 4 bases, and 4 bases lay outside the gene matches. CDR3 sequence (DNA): TGTGCCAGCAGTTCGAGCGGGAGGACCACCGGGGAGCTGTTTTTT. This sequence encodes CASSSSGRTTGELFF.

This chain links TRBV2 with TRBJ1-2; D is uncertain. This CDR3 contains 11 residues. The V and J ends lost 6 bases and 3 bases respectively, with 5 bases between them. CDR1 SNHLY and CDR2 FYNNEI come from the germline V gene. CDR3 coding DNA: TGTGCCAGCAGCTCCTACTATGGCTACACCTTC. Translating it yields CASSSYYGYTF.

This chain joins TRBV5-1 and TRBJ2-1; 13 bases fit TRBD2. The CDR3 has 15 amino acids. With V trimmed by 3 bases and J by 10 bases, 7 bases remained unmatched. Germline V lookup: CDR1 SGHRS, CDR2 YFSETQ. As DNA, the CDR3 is TGCGCCAGCAGCTATACTAGCGGGAGGGCGGGAGAGCAGTTCTTC. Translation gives CASSYTSGRAGEQFF.

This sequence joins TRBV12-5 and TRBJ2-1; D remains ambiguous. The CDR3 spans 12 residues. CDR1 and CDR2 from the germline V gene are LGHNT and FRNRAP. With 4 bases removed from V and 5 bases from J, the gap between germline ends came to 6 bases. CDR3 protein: CASGSRHNEQFF. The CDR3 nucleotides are TGTGCTAGTGGTTCTAGGCACAATGAGCAGTTCTTC.

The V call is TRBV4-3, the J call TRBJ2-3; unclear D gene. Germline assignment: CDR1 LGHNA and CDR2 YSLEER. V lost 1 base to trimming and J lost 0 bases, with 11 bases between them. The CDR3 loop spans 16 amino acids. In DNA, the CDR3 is TGCGCCAGCAGCCAAGCTTTAACTCCGAGCACAGATACGCAGTATTTT. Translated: CASSQALTPSTDTQYF.

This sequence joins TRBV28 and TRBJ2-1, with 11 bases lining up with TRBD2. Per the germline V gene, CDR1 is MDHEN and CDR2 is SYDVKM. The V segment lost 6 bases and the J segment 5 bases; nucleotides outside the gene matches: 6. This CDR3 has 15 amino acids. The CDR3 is CASRKTSGSHNEQFF. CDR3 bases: TGTGCCAGCAGGAAAACTAGCGGGAGCCACAATGAGCAGTTCTTC.

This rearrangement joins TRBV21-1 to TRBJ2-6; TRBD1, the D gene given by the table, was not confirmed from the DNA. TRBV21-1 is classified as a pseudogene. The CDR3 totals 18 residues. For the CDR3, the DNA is TGTGCCAGCATCAACATCCGGGACAGGAGGTCTGGGGCCAACGTCCTGACTTTC. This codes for CASINIRDRRSGANVLTF.

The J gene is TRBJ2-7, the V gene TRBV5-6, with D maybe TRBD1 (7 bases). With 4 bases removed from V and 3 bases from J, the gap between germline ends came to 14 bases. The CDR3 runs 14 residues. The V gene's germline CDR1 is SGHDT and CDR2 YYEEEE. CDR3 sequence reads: CASSRGTDYYEQYF. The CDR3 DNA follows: TGTGCCAGCAGCCGCGGGACAGATTACTACGAGCAGTACTTC.

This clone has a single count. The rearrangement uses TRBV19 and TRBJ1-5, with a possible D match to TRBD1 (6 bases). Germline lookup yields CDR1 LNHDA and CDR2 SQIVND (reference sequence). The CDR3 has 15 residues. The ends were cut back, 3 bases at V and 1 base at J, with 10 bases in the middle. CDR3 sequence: CASSMYRDSNQPQHF. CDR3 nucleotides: TGTGCCAGTAGTATGTACAGGGACAGCAATCAGCCCCAGCATTTT.

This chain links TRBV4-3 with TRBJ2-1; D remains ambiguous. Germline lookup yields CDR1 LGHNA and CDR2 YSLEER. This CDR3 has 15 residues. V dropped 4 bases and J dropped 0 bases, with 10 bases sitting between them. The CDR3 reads CASSLIESSYNEQFF. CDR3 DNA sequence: TGCGCCAGCAGCCTTATTGAGAGCTCCTACAATGAGCAGTTCTTC.

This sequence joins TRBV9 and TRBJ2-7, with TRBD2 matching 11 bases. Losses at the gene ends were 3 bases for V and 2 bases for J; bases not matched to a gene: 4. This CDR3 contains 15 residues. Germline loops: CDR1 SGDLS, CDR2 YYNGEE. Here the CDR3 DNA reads TGTGCCAGCAGCGAGGGACTAGCGGAGACCTACGAGCAGTACTTC. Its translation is CASSEGLAETYEQYF. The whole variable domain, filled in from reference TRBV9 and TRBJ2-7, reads DSGVTQTPKHLITATGQRVTLRCSPRSGDLSVYWYQQSLDQGLQFLIQYYNGEERAKGNILERFSAQQFPDLHSELNLSSLELGDSALYFCASSEGLAETYEQYFGPGTRLTVT.

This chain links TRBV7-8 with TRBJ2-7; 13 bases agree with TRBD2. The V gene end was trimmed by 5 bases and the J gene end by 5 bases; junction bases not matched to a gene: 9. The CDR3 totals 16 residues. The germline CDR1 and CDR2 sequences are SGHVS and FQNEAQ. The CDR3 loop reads CASSGGTSGAPDEQYF. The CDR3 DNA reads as TGTGCCAGCAGCGGCGGGACTAGCGGGGCCCCTGACGAGCAGTACTTC.

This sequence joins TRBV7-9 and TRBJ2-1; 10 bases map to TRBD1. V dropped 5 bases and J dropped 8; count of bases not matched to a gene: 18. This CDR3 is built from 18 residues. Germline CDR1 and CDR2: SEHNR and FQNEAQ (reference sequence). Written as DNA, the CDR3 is TGTGCCAGCAGCCCCCGACAGGGGGCGCGGGGTATTAGTGATGAGCAGTTCTTC. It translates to CASSPRQGARGISDEQFF.

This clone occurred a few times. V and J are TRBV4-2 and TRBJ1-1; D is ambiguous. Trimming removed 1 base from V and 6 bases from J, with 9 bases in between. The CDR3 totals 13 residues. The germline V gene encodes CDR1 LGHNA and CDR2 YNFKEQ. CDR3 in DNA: TGTGCCAGCAGCCAAGCCCTGGCGGCTGAAGCTTTCTTT. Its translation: CASSQALAAEAFF.

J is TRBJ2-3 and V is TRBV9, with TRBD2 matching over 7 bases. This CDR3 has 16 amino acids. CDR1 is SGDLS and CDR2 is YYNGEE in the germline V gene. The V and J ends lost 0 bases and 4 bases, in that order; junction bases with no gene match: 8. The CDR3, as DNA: TGTGCCAGCAGCGTAGGGGGCGGGAGAGATGCAGATACGCAGTATTTT. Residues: CASSVGGGRDADTQYF.

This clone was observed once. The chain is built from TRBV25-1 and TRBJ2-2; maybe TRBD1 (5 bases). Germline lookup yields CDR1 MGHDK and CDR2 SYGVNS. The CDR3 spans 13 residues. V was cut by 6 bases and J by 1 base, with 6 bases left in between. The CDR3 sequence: CASRTVNTGELFF. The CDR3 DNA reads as TGTGCCAGCAGGACAGTGAACACCGGGGAGCTGTTTTTT.

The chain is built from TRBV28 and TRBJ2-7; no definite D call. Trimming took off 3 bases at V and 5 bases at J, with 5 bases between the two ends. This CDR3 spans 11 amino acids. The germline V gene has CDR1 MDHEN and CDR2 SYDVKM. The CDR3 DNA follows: TGTGCCAGCAGTTTTGTCCACGAGCAGTACTTC. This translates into CASSFVHEQYF.

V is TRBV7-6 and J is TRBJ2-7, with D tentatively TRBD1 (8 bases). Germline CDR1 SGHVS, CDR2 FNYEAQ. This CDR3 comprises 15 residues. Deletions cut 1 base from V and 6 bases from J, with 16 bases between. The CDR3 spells CASSLGGQGGVEQYF. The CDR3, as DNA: TGTGCCAGCAGCTTAGGTGGACAGGGAGGGGTCGAGCAGTACTTC.

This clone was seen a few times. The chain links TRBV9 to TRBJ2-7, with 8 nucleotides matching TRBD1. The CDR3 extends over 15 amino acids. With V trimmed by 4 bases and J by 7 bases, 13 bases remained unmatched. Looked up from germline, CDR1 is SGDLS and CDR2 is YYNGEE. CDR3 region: CASSLYITGTGEQYF. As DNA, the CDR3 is TGTGCCAGCAGCCTTTATATAACCGGGACAGGTGAGCAGTACTTC.

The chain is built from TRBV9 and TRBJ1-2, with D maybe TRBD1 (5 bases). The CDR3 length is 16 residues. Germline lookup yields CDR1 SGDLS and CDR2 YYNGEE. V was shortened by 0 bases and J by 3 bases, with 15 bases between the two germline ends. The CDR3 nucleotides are TGTGCCAGCAGCGTAGCCCCCGGCGGCAGGGACTATGGCTACACCTTC. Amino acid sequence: CASSVAPGGRDYGYTF.

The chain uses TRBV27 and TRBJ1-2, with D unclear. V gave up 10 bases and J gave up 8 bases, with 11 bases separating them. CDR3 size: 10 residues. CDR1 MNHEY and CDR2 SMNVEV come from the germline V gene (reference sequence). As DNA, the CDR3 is TGTGCCACTCGGCTGGACGGCTACACCTTC. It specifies CATRLDGYTF.

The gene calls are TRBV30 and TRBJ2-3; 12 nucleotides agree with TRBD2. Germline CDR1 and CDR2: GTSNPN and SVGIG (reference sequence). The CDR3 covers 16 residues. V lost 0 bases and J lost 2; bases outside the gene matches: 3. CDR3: CAWSVLAGGDTDTQYF. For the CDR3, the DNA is TGTGCCTGGAGTGTCCTAGCGGGAGGGGACACAGATACGCAGTATTTT.

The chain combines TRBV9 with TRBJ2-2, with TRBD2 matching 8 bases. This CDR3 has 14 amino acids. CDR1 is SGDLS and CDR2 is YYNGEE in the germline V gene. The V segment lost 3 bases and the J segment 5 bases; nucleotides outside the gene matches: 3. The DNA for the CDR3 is TGTGCCAGCAGCGGGGAGCGGGAGACCGGGGAGCTGTTTTTT. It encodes CASSGERETGELFF.